Each of the 23 T cell receptor beta chains below was sequenced from the same sample in a study of tumor-infiltrating lymphocytes in oesophageal squamous cell carcinoma (dated by TCRdb to the mid-2010s). Library preparation was by PCR. TCRdb lists the instrument as Illumina HiSeq 2000. In TCRdb, the public reads were trimmed at Q25 with fastp and aligned with MiXCR, with productive beta chains retained. Here each entry gathers all rows of one CDR3 protein and keeps the most common genes and DNA. The sample yields 9,000 to 13,000 distinct CDR3 sequences; under 60% were counted once. The ten most abundant clones make up 30% to 35% of the sample. Sequencing used esophageal tumor tissue. The receptors were gathered from a male donor with esophageal squamous cell carcinoma.

The chain combines TRBV6-1 with TRBJ2-3, with D possibly being TRBD1 or TRBD2 (6 bases each). The V gene lost 8 bases and the J gene lost 9 bases, with 12 bases spanning the gap. CDR3 length: 11 amino acids. Germline V gene lookup returns CDR1 MNHNS and CDR2 SASEGT. This chain's CDR3 is CASSSGATQYF. The DNA for the CDR3 is TGTGCCAGCTCTTCGGGGGCAACGCAGTATTTT.

The V gene is TRBV7-8, the J gene TRBJ2-3; no reliable D call. The last part of the DNA fits TRBJ2-5 better; the J call may be wrong. CDR1 is SGHVS, CDR2 FQNEAQ, per germline. This CDR3 is built from 13 residues. The CDR3 nucleotides read TGTGCCAGCAGCTTCGAAGAGAGAGAGACCCAGTACTTC. This translates into CASSFEERETQYF.

Details on this clonotype: A read error may produce the germline difference seen at one junction end. The chain uses TRBV7-6 and TRBJ2-7, with 9 bases aligning to TRBD1. The germline V gene encodes CDR1 SGHVS and CDR2 FNYEAQ. CDR3 length: 13 residues. CDR3 region: CASSPGQGGEQYF. In DNA, the CDR3 is TGTGCTAGCAGCCCGGGACAGGGTGGGGAGCAGTACTTC.

In its sample, this clonotype ranks as medium-sized (0.01 to 0.1%). The chain links TRBV10-2 to TRBJ2-7; 11 nucleotides match TRBD2. This CDR3 contains 13 residues. The V gene end was trimmed by 6 bases and the J gene end by 2 bases; junction bases not matched to a gene: 0. CDR1 and CDR2 from the germline V gene are WSHSY and SAAADI. The DNA of the CDR3 is TGCGCCAGCAGACTAGCGGGGGCCTACGAGCAGTACTTC. Amino acids: CASRLAGAYEQYF.

The gene calls are TRBV6-1 and TRBJ1-1; a weak D match, TRBD1 (5 bases). Trimming took off 7 bases at V and 10 bases at J, with 19 bases between the two ends. Germline CDR1 MNHNS, CDR2 SASEGT. The CDR3 sequence is 13 residues long. The CDR3 loop is CASKRSRAGVAFF. For the CDR3, the DNA is TGTGCCAGCAAAAGGAGCAGGGCGGGGGTAGCTTTCTTT.

The chain has TRBV7-8 and TRBJ2-1; D is ambiguous. The closer fit of TRBJ2-5 to the DNA end suggests the J call may be wrong. CDR1 is SGHVS and CDR2 is FQNEAQ in the germline V gene. CDR3 length: 11 residues. The CDR3 protein is CASRLQETQYF. As DNA, the CDR3 is TGTGCCAGCAGGTTACAAGAGACCCAGTACTTC.

This clonotype was found many times. This chain uses TRBV6-1 with TRBJ1-6; 9 bases map to TRBD1. The trim removed 9 bases at V and 7 bases at J, leaving 4 bases unmatched. This CDR3 region has 13 residues. In germline, CDR1 is MNHNS, CDR2 SASEGT. CDR3 loop: CASATGGNSPLHF. The CDR3 coding sequence is TGTGCCAGTGCGACAGGGGGAAATTCACCCCTCCACTTT.

Notes on this clonotype: This likely comes from a read error, as the CDR3 has no conserved phenylalanine or tryptophan at its end. The DNA is left out, because the CDR3 cannot be placed on it with certainty; the CDR3 is given as TCRdb lists it. V gene TRBV12-3 or TRBV12-4 combines with J gene TRBJ2-5. The CDR3 is 13 residues long, counting both termini. The CDR3 loop reads CASSRPPEFFFGS.

V is TRBV7-2 and J is TRBJ2-3; the D is unclear. The CDR3 consists of 11 residues. Trimming removed 4 bases at V and 4 bases at J, with 3 bases between. Per germline, CDR1 SGHTA and CDR2 FQGNSA. The chain's CDR3 is CASSSSDTQYF. For the CDR3, the DNA is TGTGCCAGCAGCTCTTCAGATACGCAGTATTTT.

Remarks on this clonotype: The conserved final phenylalanine or tryptophan is absent from the CDR3, which likely points to a read error. The DNA is omitted, as the CDR3 cannot be located on it reliably, and the CDR3 follows TCRdb's listing. CDR3 sequence: CASSPMGGVHEQYFGA. The chain couples TRBV7-3 to TRBJ2-6; the table's D call of TRBD1 was not tested on the DNA. Germline values: CDR1 SGHTA, CDR2 FQGTGA. The CDR3 is 16 residues long, ends included.

This clonotype was detected a few times. The chain is built from TRBV7-2 and TRBJ2-2; TRBD1 aligns across 8 bases. The V gene end was trimmed by 1 base and the J gene end by 7 bases; junction bases not matched to a gene: 8. CDR1 SGHTA and CDR2 FQGNSA come from the germline V gene. The CDR3 length is 16 residues. DNA for the CDR3: TGTGCCAGCAGCTTAGGAGGACAGGGTTCGGGCGGGGAGCTGTTTTTT. As protein: CASSLGGQGSGGELFF.

The sample holds a few counts of this clonotype. One junction end does not reproduce the germline sequence, and a read error may be involved. V gene TRBV7-8 combines with J gene TRBJ2-7, with TRBD2 identical over 9 bases. The CDR3 extends over 12 amino acids. CDR1 is SGHVS, CDR2 FQNEAQ, per germline. CDR3 region: CASSIAGDEQYF. CDR3 sequence (DNA): TGTGCCAGCAGCATAGCGGGAGACGAGCAGTACTTC. The full variable domain, completed using reference TRBV7-8 and TRBJ2-7, is GAGVSQSPRYKVAKRGQDVALRCDPISGHVSLFWYQQALGQGPEFLTYFQNEAQLDKSGLPSDRFFAERPEGSVSTLKIQRTQQEDSAVYLCASSIAGDEQYFGPGTRLTVT.

V usage is TRBV10-1 and J usage is TRBJ1-5; D possibly corresponds to TRBD1 (6 bases). From germline, CDR1 is WNHNN and CDR2 SYGVQD (reference sequence). The CDR3 extends over 13 amino acids. The germline V and J ends were trimmed by 5 bases and 5 bases, with 10 bases remaining between them. CDR3 amino acids: CASSPGTYQPQHF. The CDR3 region has the DNA TGCGCCAGCAGTCCCGGGACATATCAGCCCCAGCATTTT.

The J gene is TRBJ2-3, the V gene TRBV10-3, with D unresolved. The CDR3 sequence is 14 residues long. The germline gives CDR1 ENHRY, CDR2 SYGVKD. V was pared by 5 bases and J by 2 bases, with 11 bases between. This chain's CDR3 is CAISPENPTDTQYF. The CDR3 DNA is TGTGCCATCAGTCCGGAGAATCCCACAGATACGCAGTATTTT.

The J gene is TRBJ2-4, the V gene TRBV4-2; the match to TRBD1 covers 7 bases. The J call is doubtful: the DNA matches TRBJ2-7 better. Germline assignment: CDR1 LGHNA and CDR2 YNFKEQ. The CDR3 is 14 amino acids. The CDR3 protein is CASSGKTGNDEQYF. The DNA for the CDR3 is TGTGCCAGCAGCGGAAAGACAGGGAACGACGAGCAGTACTTC.

This clonotype came up a few times. The chain joins TRBV19 to TRBJ2-3; D remains ambiguous. Per germline, CDR1 LNHDA and CDR2 SQIVND (reference sequence). Trimming pared 4 bases from V and 0 bases from J, leaving 5 bases between. This CDR3 comprises 13 residues. The CDR3 spells CASSRASTDTQYF. The CDR3 nucleotides read TGTGCCAGTAGTAGGGCTAGCACAGATACGCAGTATTTT. The full variable domain, in which reference TRBV19 and TRBJ2-3 provide the parts outside the CDR3, is DGGITQSPKYLFRKEGQNVTLSCEQNLNHDAMYWYRQDPGQGLRLIYYSQIVNDFQKGDIAEGYSVSREKKESFPLTVTSAQKNPTAFYLCASSRASTDTQYFGPGTRLTVL.

This clonotype was seen ten or more times. The chain joins TRBV7-3 to TRBJ2-3, with D uncertain. Per germline, CDR1 SGHTA and CDR2 FQGTGA. V shed 1 base and J shed 1 base, with 6 bases lying between them. This CDR3 comprises 14 residues. CDR3 region: CASSLSRGTDTQYF. As DNA, the CDR3 is TGTGCCAGCAGCTTAAGCCGGGGCACAGATACGCAGTATTTT.

The chain is built from TRBV7-2 and TRBJ2-1, with D possibly matching TRBD1 (6 bases). The J call may be in error: the DNA end matches TRBJ2-5 better. Germline assignment: CDR1 SGHTA and CDR2 FQGNSA. The CDR3 has 15 amino acids. The CDR3 reads CASSPTTTGDETQYF. For the CDR3, the DNA is TGTGCCAGCAGCCCAACCACGACAGGCGACGAGACCCAGTACTTC.

This clonotype was detected a few times. The chain recombines TRBV7-2 with TRBJ2-5, with TRBD2 as a possible D gene (6 bases). The J call may be mistaken, given a closer DNA end match to TRBJ2-1. Germline V gene sequence: CDR1 SGHTA, CDR2 FQGNSA. This CDR3 is 14 amino acids long. CDR3: CASSLAGTLNEQFF. In nucleotides, the CDR3 is TGTGCCAGCAGCTTAGCTGGGACTCTAAATGAGCAGTTCTTC.

This clonotype came up a few times. The rearrangement links TRBV7-9 to TRBJ1-5; no definite D call. Trimming removed 0 bases from V and 2 bases from J, with 8 bases in between. This CDR3 contains 15 residues. CDR1 and CDR2 from the germline V gene are SEHNR and FQNEAQ (reference sequence). The CDR3 here is CASSLASDGNQPQHF. The CDR3 DNA reads TGTGCCAGCAGCTTAGCTTCGGACGGCAATCAGCCCCAGCATTTT.

On this clonotype itself: The junction shows a germline mismatch at one end, possibly a read error. V gene TRBV7-7 combines with J gene TRBJ2-1; 8 positions agree with TRBD2. The CDR3 spans 17 residues. The germline V gene has CDR1 SSHAT and CDR2 FNYEAQ (reference sequence). Here the CDR3 DNA reads TGTGCTAGCAGCTTAGAGCCGGGAGGGAGCTCCTACAATGAGCAGTTCTTC. Translating gives CASSLEPGGSSYNEQFF.

The V gene is TRBV7-6, the J gene TRBJ1-1, with 7 bases matching TRBD1. Germline V CDR1 and CDR2: SGHVS, FNYEAQ. CDR3 length equals 12 residues. The CDR3 spells CNDREGDTEAFF. CDR3 nucleotides: TGTAATGACAGGGAAGGGGACACTGAAGCTTTCTTT. The whole variable domain, filled in from reference TRBV7-6 and TRBJ1-1, reads GAGVSQSPRYKVTKRGQDVALRCDPISGHVSLYWYRQALGQGPEFLTYFNYEAQQDKSGLPNDRFSAERPEGSISTLTIQRTEQRDSAMYRCNDREGDTEAFFGQGTRLTVV.

Points on this clonotype: Germline is not matched at one junction end, which may reflect a read error. V and J are TRBV6-1 and TRBJ2-4, with 9 bases fitting TRBD1. The CDR3 is 15 residues long. Per germline, CDR1 MNHNS and CDR2 SASEGT. The CDR3 sequence is CASSLRTGDNSPLHF. Written as DNA, the CDR3 is TGTGCCAGCAGTCTACGGACAGGGGATAATTCACCCCTCCACTTC.